Each of the 18 T cell receptor beta chains below was sequenced from the same sample in a study of cytomegalovirus exposure and HLA in healthy donors. Primers: 60 Vbeta forward and 13 Jbeta reverse. Profiled with immunoSEQ multiplex PCR; TCRdb holds only in-frame clones, not every one. The table lists fewer than 120,000 clones, over 60% of them singletons. The sample taken for sequencing was PBMCs. These TCRs come from a woman in her sixties or seventies in good health and CMV-seropositive.

The CDR3 spells CASSIATSGLAKNIQYF. CDR3 coding DNA: TGTGCCAGTAGTATAGCCACTAGCGGACTAGCCAAAAACATTCAGTACTTC. This chain joins TRBV19 and TRBJ2-4; 8 nucleotides agree with TRBD2. Germline lookup yields CDR1 LNHDA and CDR2 SQIVND (reference sequence). With 1 base clipped from V and 0 bases from J, the junction kept 5 bases outside the gene matches. The CDR3 runs 17 residues.

The J gene is TRBJ1-2, the V gene TRBV9; possible D gene TRBD1, 6 bases. CDR1 and CDR2 (germline): SGDLS, YYNGEE. CDR3 size: 20 residues. The ends were cut back, 0 bases at V and 0 bases at J, with 24 bases in the middle. The CDR3 is CASSVAPQPRQAVANYGYTF. In DNA form, the CDR3 reads TGTGCCAGCAGCGTAGCTCCTCAACCGAGACAGGCCGTTGCTAACTATGGCTACACCTTC.

The chain uses TRBV7-3 and TRBJ2-2, with TRBD2 as a possible D gene (6 bases). Germline CDR1 and CDR2: SGHTA and FQGTGA. The ends were cut back, 5 bases at V and 5 bases at J, with 15 bases in the middle. This CDR3 has 15 residues. The CDR3 loop reads CASSPMGGGTGELFF. CDR3 bases: TGTGCCAGCAGCCCCATGGGAGGAGGGACCGGGGAGCTGTTTTTT.

V gene TRBV19 combines with J gene TRBJ1-5; D unresolved. Looked up from germline, CDR1 is LNHDA and CDR2 is SQIVND (reference sequence). The CDR3 runs to 14 residues. V dropped 7 bases and J dropped 5 bases, with 15 bases sitting between them. The CDR3 DNA sequence: TGTGCCAGTAATAGCCCTACCTGGCATCAGCCCCAGCATTTT. As protein: CASNSPTWHQPQHF.

Details on this clone: At one end the junction does not follow the germline gene, possibly because of a read error. The gene calls are TRBV7-9 and TRBJ1-3; no firm D call. Germline lookup yields CDR1 SEHNR and CDR2 FQNEAQ (reference sequence). This CDR3 has 18 residues. CDR3 nucleotides: TGTTCCAGCAGCTTAGAGGGAGCCTTTATCGAGTCTGGAAACACCATATATTTT. Translating gives CSSSLEGAFIESGNTIYF.

This chain links TRBV27 with TRBJ1-6; tentatively, D is TRBD1 (6 bases). Trimming took 5 bases from V and 6 from J, leaving 14 bases between them. Germline CDR1 is MNHEY and CDR2 is SMNVEV (reference sequence). This CDR3 has 15 amino acids. CDR3 protein: CASSNGQSFNSPLHF. The CDR3, as DNA: TGTGCCAGCAGTAACGGACAGTCTTTTAATTCACCCCTCCACTTT.

The V call is TRBV7-6, the J call TRBJ1-1; 11 bases are a match to TRBD1. The CDR3 length is 18 residues. Germline CDR1 SGHVS, CDR2 FNYEAQ. The ends lost 3 bases at V and 5 bases at J; junction bases unmatched: 14. The CDR3 DNA reads as TGTGCCAGCAGCTTGCGTCCCCCGGGACAGGGGGTAAGGACTGAAGCTTTCTTT. Its protein product is CASSLRPPGQGVRTEAFF.

The gene calls are TRBV5-1 and TRBJ2-7; TRBD2 agrees at 10 bases. Germline lookup yields CDR1 SGHRS and CDR2 YFSETQ. Trimming took 4 bases from V and 2 from J; bases not matched to a gene: 6. This CDR3 is built from 15 residues. CDR3 bases: TGCGCCAGCAGCCCCCGGACTAGCGGACCCTACGAGCAGTACTTC. This encodes CASSPRTSGPYEQYF. The variable domain in full, with the rest retrieved from reference TRBV5-1 and TRBJ2-7, is KAGVTQTPRYLIKTRGQQVTLSCSPISGHRSVSWYQQTPGQGLQFLFEYFSETQRNKGNFPGRFSGRQFSNSRSEMNVSTLELGDSALYLCASSPRTSGPYEQYFGPGTRLTVT.

This chain joins TRBV10-3 and TRBJ1-5; D possibly corresponds to TRBD1 (5 bases). Germline V gene lookup returns CDR1 ENHRY and CDR2 SYGVKD. This CDR3 spans 12 amino acids. V was cut by 6 bases and J by 7 bases, with 10 bases left in between. The CDR3 is CAISGGRQPQHF. The CDR3 DNA reads TGTGCCATCAGCGGGGGGAGGCAGCCCCAGCATTTT.

The chain is built from TRBV18 and TRBJ1-1; a possible D gene is TRBD1 (5 bases). Germline-derived CDR1 and CDR2 are KGHSH and LQKENI. The ends were cut back, 3 bases at V and 0 bases at J, with 14 bases in the middle. The CDR3 is 16 amino acids. The CDR3 loop reads CASSPRVQLMNTEAFF. In DNA form, the CDR3 reads TGTGCCAGCTCACCCAGGGTCCAGTTGATGAACACTGAAGCTTTCTTT.

J is TRBJ2-7 and V is TRBV5-1; 7 nucleotides align to TRBD1. V dropped 2 bases and J dropped 1; count of bases not matched to a gene: 3. The CDR3 has 14 amino acids. Looked up from germline, CDR1 is SGHRS and CDR2 is YFSETQ. The CDR3 DNA follows: TGCGCCAGCAGCTTATGGGACAGTTCCTACGAGCAGTACTTC. It codes for CASSLWDSSYEQYF. The full variable domain, rest sourced from reference TRBV5-1 and TRBJ2-7, is KAGVTQTPRYLIKTRGQQVTLSCSPISGHRSVSWYQQTPGQGLQFLFEYFSETQRNKGNFPGRFSGRQFSNSRSEMNVSTLELGDSALYLCASSLWDSSYEQYFGPGTRLTVT.

The V gene is TRBV18, the J gene TRBJ1-5, with D perhaps TRBD1 (5 bases). Per germline, CDR1 KGHSH and CDR2 LQKENI. Trimming cost V 3 bases and J 6 bases, with 12 bases left between them. The CDR3 length is 14 residues. The CDR3 bases are TGTGCCAGCTCACCCCTGGAGGGGACTCAGCCCCAGCATTTT. It translates to CASSPLEGTQPQHF.

The chain carries TRBV6-6 and TRBJ1-1; 8 bases match TRBD1. This CDR3 contains 16 residues. Unmatched junction bases numbered 8, after V lost 5 bases and J lost 0 bases. The V gene's germline CDR1 is MNHNY and CDR2 SVGAGI (reference sequence). In nucleotides, the CDR3 is TGTGCCAGCAGTCACATACGGACAGGGCTGAACACTGAAGCTTTCTTT. It codes for CASSHIRTGLNTEAFF.

The chain employs TRBV9 and TRBJ2-7, with 7 positions matching TRBD1. CDR3 length equals 16 residues. Losses at the gene ends were 0 bases for V and 5 bases for J; bases not matched to a gene: 11. Germline V gives CDR1 SGDLS, CDR2 YYNGEE. In nucleotides, the CDR3 is TGTGCCAGCAGCGTAGGGACAGGCAATTCCGTCCACGAGCAGTACTTC. Translated: CASSVGTGNSVHEQYF. Full variable domain (rest looked up from reference TRBV9 and TRBJ2-7): DSGVTQTPKHLITATGQRVTLRCSPRSGDLSVYWYQQSLDQGLQFLIQYYNGEERAKGNILERFSAQQFPDLHSELNLSSLELGDSALYFCASSVGTGNSVHEQYFGPGTRLTVT.

The V and J genes are TRBV4-1 and TRBJ2-3, with 9 bases identical to TRBD2. The CDR3 sequence is 15 residues long. Germline V gives CDR1 MGHRA, CDR2 YSYEKL. The junction had 4 bases not matched to a gene; V was cut back by 2 bases and J by 4 bases. The CDR3 DNA is TGCGCCAGCAGCCAACTCGCGGGAGGGTCAGATACGCAGTATTTT. Protein: CASSQLAGGSDTQYF.

The chain combines TRBV11-2 with TRBJ2-7; 11 bases line up with TRBD2. The V gene's germline CDR1 is SGHAT and CDR2 FQNNGV. The CDR3 extends over 15 amino acids. Unmatched junction bases numbered 3, after V lost 2 bases and J lost 3 bases. CDR3 in DNA: TGTGCCAGCAGCTTAAGGACTAGCGGGTTCTACGAGCAGTACTTC. Protein product: CASSLRTSGFYEQYF.

This rearrangement joins TRBV7-9 to TRBJ1-2, with 10 bases lining up with TRBD1. Looked up from germline, CDR1 is SEHNR and CDR2 is FQNEAQ (reference sequence). J was trimmed by 3 bases and V by 11 bases; bases with no gene match: 3. This CDR3 is built from 12 residues. The CDR3 spells CAGQGDDYGYTF. CDR3 in DNA: TGTGCCGGACAGGGGGACGACTATGGCTACACCTTC.

This clone was seen once. The rearrangement joins TRBV2 to TRBJ2-1; D remains ambiguous. There are 11 residues in the CDR3. Trimming shortened V by 3 bases and J by 13 bases, and 10 bases separated the two germline ends. The germline gives CDR1 SNHLY, CDR2 FYNNEI. In nucleotides, the CDR3 is TGTGCCAGCAGTGAGAACTTAAAACAGTTCTTC. Protein: CASSENLKQFF.